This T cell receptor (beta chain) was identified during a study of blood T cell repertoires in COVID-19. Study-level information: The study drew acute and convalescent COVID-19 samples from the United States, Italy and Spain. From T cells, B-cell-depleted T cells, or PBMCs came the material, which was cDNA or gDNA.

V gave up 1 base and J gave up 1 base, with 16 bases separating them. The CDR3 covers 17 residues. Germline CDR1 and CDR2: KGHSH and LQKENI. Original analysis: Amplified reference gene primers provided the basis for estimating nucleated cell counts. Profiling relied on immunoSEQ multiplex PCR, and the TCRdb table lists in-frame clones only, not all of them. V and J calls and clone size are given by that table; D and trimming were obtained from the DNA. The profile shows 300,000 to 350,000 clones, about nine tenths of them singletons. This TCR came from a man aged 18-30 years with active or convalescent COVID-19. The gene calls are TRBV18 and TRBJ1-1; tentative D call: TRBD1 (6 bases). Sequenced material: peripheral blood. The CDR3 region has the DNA TGTGCCAGCTCACCACAGACGCGACAGGCCCCGAACACTGAAGCTTTCTTT. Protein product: CASSPQTRQAPNTEAFF.